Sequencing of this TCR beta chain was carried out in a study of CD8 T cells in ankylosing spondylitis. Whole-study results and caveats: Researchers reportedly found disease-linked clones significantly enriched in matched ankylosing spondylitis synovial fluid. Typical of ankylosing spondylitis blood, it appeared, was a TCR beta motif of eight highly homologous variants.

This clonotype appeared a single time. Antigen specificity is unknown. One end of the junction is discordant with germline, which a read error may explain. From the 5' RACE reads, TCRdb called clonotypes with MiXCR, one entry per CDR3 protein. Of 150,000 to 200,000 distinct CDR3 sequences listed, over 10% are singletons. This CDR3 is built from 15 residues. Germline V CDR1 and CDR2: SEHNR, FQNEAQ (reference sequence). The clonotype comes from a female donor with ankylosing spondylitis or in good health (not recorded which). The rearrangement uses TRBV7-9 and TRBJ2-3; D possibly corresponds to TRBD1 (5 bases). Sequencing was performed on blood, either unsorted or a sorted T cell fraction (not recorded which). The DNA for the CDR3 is TGTGCCAGCAGCTTAGCAGGGGCTCCCACAGGTACGCAGTATTTT. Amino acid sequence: CASSLAGAPTGTQYF.